The 27 T cell receptor beta chains in this list originate from one sample, sequenced in a study of tumor-infiltrating lymphocytes in primary liver carcinoma. From unsorted bulk tissue weighing roughly 17-32 mg, DNA and RNA were co-extracted. TCR beta cDNA was made from 500 ng total RNA with a constant-region primer. Three-round nested multiplex PCR performed with slightly modified ARM-PCR produced the TCR beta libraries. Amplification in the first two PCR rounds was performed using TRBV1-TRBV30 forward primers and a C-beta reverse primer for 9 to 11 cycles each. TCRdb re-called the multiplex PCR reads with MiXCR, one entry per CDR3 protein. Among roughly 40,000 distinct CDR3 sequences, roughly 77% were seen once, and the ten largest hold 35% to 45%. The specimen was tumor-adjacent normal liver tissue. Receptor source: a woman aged 30 to 39 with primary liver carcinoma and hepatitis B virus infection.

With regard to this clonotype: As the CDR3 is not closed by the conserved phenylalanine or tryptophan, this likely results from a read error. Because the CDR3's place on the DNA is in doubt, the DNA is left out and the CDR3 is given as listed by TCRdb. The chain links TRBV4-3 to TRBJ2-1. CDR1 and CDR2 from the germline V gene are LGHNA and YSLEER. The CDR3 is 13 amino acids in total, end residues counted. The CDR3 is CASSQERSSEQLL.

The gene calls are TRBV6-2 or TRBV6-3 and TRBJ2-5; D might be TRBD2 (6 bases). In germline, CDR1 is MNHEY, CDR2 SVGEGT. The CDR3 runs to 13 residues. CDR3 DNA sequence: TGTGTTAGCAGTTACCCTCGGGAGCAGACCCAGTACTTC. Protein product: CVSSYPREQTQYF.

In regard to this clonotype: A junction end diverges from the germline sequence, so it may reflect a read error. J is TRBJ1-1 and V is TRBV13; D uncertain. The CDR3 covers 17 residues. The germline V gene has CDR1 PRHDT and CDR2 FYEKMQ (reference sequence). In nucleotides, the CDR3 is TGTGCCAGCAGATTAGGAGGGTTTGGTATTGGAGGCACTGAAGCTCTCTTT. Its protein product is CASRLGGFGIGGTEALF.

This clonotype was detected many times. The chain links TRBV29-1 to TRBJ2-3; D is unclear. Germline CDR1 and CDR2: SQVTM and ANQGSEA. The CDR3 is made up of 10 amino acids. The ends were cut back, 7 bases at V and 2 bases at J, with 4 bases in the middle. This CDR3 is CSATTDTQYF. CDR3 in DNA: TGCAGCGCCACCACAGATACGCAGTATTTT.

As concerns this clonotype: No conserved phenylalanine or tryptophan ends this CDR3, so it is likely a read error. The J gene is TRBJ2-3, the V gene TRBV4-2, with a possible D match to TRBD1 (5 bases). Germline assignment: CDR1 LGHNA and CDR2 YNFKEQ. V lost 9 bases and J lost 5, with 18 bases in between. This CDR3 has 14 amino acids. CDR3 sequence reads: CARSESIGVDTQYL. The CDR3 coding sequence is TGTGCCAGGAGCGAATCGATAGGGGTAGATACGCAGTATCTT.

Concerning this clonotype: The CDR3 carries no conserved terminal phenylalanine or tryptophan, so it likely arises from a read error. The chain links TRBV6-2 or TRBV6-3 to TRBJ2-5, with TRBD1 identical over 8 bases. The ends lost 6 bases at V and 5 bases at J; junction bases unmatched: 14. Germline loops: CDR1 MNHEY, CDR2 SVGEGT. The CDR3 is made up of 16 amino acids. CDR3: CASSILPGTGVETQYL. The CDR3 coding sequence is TGTGCCAGCAGCATCCTCCCCGGGACAGGAGTGGAGACCCAGTACCTC.

Details on this clonotype: Relative to the germline gene, one junction end is altered; a read error may explain this. The CDR3 DNA sequence: TGTGTCTGCAGCAAGGTTATGGCGGGAGTGTCCGGGGAGCTATTTTTT. Translated: CVCSKVMAGVSGELFF. The chain links TRBV11-1 to TRBJ2-2; TRBD2 aligns across 7 bases. Germline lookup yields CDR1 SGHAT and CDR2 FQDESV (reference sequence). This CDR3 has 16 residues.

J is TRBJ2-5 and V is TRBV11-2; TRBD1 matches at 9 bases. The ends lost 5 bases at V and 3 bases at J; junction bases unmatched: 7. Germline V lookup: CDR1 SGHAT, CDR2 FQNNGV. The CDR3 length is 15 residues. The CDR3 region has the DNA TGTGCCAGCAGCACAAGAACAGGGGGCGAAGAGACCCAGTACTTC. Translated, it gives CASSTRTGGEETQYF.

Concerning this clonotype itself: An end of the junction does not agree with germline; a read error may underlie this. The genes are TRBV11-2 and TRBJ2-1; D might be TRBD1 or TRBD2, each matching 5 bases. The CDR3 is made up of 14 amino acids. Germline-derived CDR1 and CDR2 are SGHAT and FQNNGV. The chain's CDR3 is CSSSHRGTYNGQFF. DNA of the CDR3: TGTTCCAGCAGCCATCGAGGGACCTACAATGGGCAGTTCTTC.

The sample holds many counts of this clonotype. CDR3 residues: CASSLRWTGENEQYF. CDR3 sequence (DNA): TGTGCCAGCAGCTTACGATGGACAGGGGAAAACGAGCAGTACTTC. The rearrangement uses TRBV11-2 and TRBJ2-7, with 9 bases identical to TRBD1. CDR3 size: 15 residues. Losses at the gene ends were 2 bases for V and 5 bases for J; bases not matched to a gene: 7. Germline CDR1 is SGHAT and CDR2 is FQNNGV.

The V call is TRBV29-1, the J call TRBJ2-1; 11 bases are a match to TRBD2. Trimming cost V 8 bases and J 3 bases; bases outside gene matches: 9. Germline V lookup: CDR1 SQVTM, CDR2 ANQGSEA. This CDR3 spans 15 amino acids. DNA of the CDR3: TGCAGCTCTGGGCTGACTAGCGGGGACTACAATGAGCAGTTCTTC. Its translation is CSSGLTSGDYNEQFF.

A word on this clonotype: One junction end disagrees with the germline gene, perhaps due to a read error. The chain has TRBV4-3 and TRBJ2-2; D possibly corresponds to TRBD2 (6 bases). Germline lookup yields CDR1 LGHNA and CDR2 YSLEER. CDR3 size: 12 residues. The CDR3 bases are TGCGCCAGCAGACTTGACACCCGGGAGTTGTTTTTT. Amino acids: CASRLDTRELFF.

This chain joins TRBV29-1 and TRBJ2-7; 7 bases map to TRBD1. Germline V gene lookup returns CDR1 SQVTM and CDR2 ANQGSEA. The CDR3 runs to 14 residues. For the CDR3, the DNA is TGCAACGCCGCCCCCGGACAGGACCTGTACGAGCAGTACTTC. It is translated as CNAAPGQDLYEQYF.

This clonotype was observed at least ten times. This rearrangement joins TRBV6-2 or TRBV6-3 to TRBJ1-2, with D possibly being TRBD1 (5 bases). Germline V gene data show CDR1 as MNHEY and CDR2 as SVGEGT. V was shortened by 0 bases and J by 4 bases, with 12 bases between the two germline ends. The CDR3 extends over 15 amino acids. The DNA for the CDR3 is TGTGCCAGCAGTTACTCGCCAGGGAGGACCTATGGCTACACCTTC. This translates into CASSYSPGRTYGYTF.

This clonotype occurred once. CDR3 nucleotide sequence: TGCGCCGGCGGCCACGACAGGGTTGGGCAAGAGACCCAGTACTTC. This gives the protein CAGGHDRVGQETQYF. This chain connects TRBV5-1 to TRBJ2-5; 7 bases match TRBD1. V gave up 10 bases and J gave up 2 bases; unmatched junction bases: 14. Per the germline V gene, CDR1 is SGHRS and CDR2 is YFSETQ. The CDR3 is 15 amino acids.

Turning to this clonotype: With a much larger clone just one base away, this may be a read error. The chain has TRBV7-9 and TRBJ2-3; TRBD2 agrees at 13 bases. CDR3 length: 15 amino acids. Looked up from germline, CDR1 is SEHNR and CDR2 is FQNEAQ (reference sequence). This CDR3 is CASSSTSGRRDMQYF. The DNA of the CDR3 is TGTGCCAGCAGCTCGACTAGCGGGAGGAGAGATATGCAGTATTTT.

A single count supports this clonotype. The V call is TRBV20-1, the J call TRBJ2-1; tentatively, D is TRBD2 (6 bases). This CDR3 is built from 17 residues. The V gene's germline CDR1 is DFQATT and CDR2 SNEGSKA (reference sequence). Between the trimmed V and J ends, which lost 0 bases and 8 bases, there was a span of 23 bases. CDR3 coding DNA: TGCAGTGCTAGAGACTCCCGGGGGATTAGCGGTAGCTATGAGCAGTTCTTC. Amino acid sequence: CSARDSRGISGSYEQFF.

As regards this clonotype: A junction end diverges from the germline sequence, so it may reflect a read error. The V and J genes are TRBV12-3 or TRBV12-4 and TRBJ2-5; D is undetermined. This CDR3 is 14 amino acids long. DNA of the CDR3: TGTTCCAGCAGTGTGCCAGGCCCACAAGGGACCCAGTACTTC. Translating gives CSSSVPGPQGTQYF.

In this sample, this clonotype turned up a few times. A read error may be the cause here, since a much bigger clone is one base away. The chain couples TRBV6-4 to TRBJ2-1; TRBD2 matches at 7 bases. The CDR3 consists of 16 residues. With V trimmed by 4 bases and J by 3 bases, 9 bases remained unmatched. Germline V CDR1 and CDR2: MRHNA, SNTAGT. This chain's CDR3 is CASSALLAWDYNEQFF. CDR3 nucleotides: TGTGCCAGCAGTGCCCTACTAGCGTGGGACTACAATGAGCAGTTCTTC.

In regard to this clonotype: The junction departs from germline at one end; a sequencing error may be responsible. The genes are TRBV6-6 and TRBJ2-5; 10 bases align to TRBD2. CDR3 size: 14 residues. Germline V gene data show CDR1 as MNHNY and CDR2 as SVGAGI (reference sequence). The CDR3 region is CASALAGPHETQYF. Here the CDR3 DNA reads TGCGCCAGCGCACTAGCGGGGCCCCATGAGACCCAGTACTTC.

CDR3 nucleotide sequence: TGTGCCAGCAGATCTCAGGCCGATTTAGCCTACGAGCAGTACTTC. It codes for CASRSQADLAYEQYF. This chain connects TRBV12-3 or TRBV12-4 to TRBJ2-7; no definite D call. There are 15 residues in the CDR3. V dropped 6 bases and J dropped 2 bases, with 17 bases sitting between them.

Points on this clonotype: The junction and the germline gene differ at one end; a read error may be behind it. CDR3 DNA sequence: TGTGTCATCAGTCAACAGACAGATACGCAGTATTTT. Translated, it gives CVISQQTDTQYF. This rearrangement joins TRBV10-3 to TRBJ2-3, with D unresolved. Germline values: CDR1 ENHRY, CDR2 SYGVKD. CDR3 size: 12 residues.

This clonotype was observed a single time. The missing conserved phenylalanine or tryptophan at the end of this CDR3 makes a read error likely. The rearrangement joins TRBV12-3 or TRBV12-4 to TRBJ2-1; the D gene could be TRBD1 or TRBD2 (6 bases each). Trimming shortened V by 8 bases and J by 2 bases, and 13 bases separated the two germline ends. The CDR3 loop spans 14 amino acids. The chain's CDR3 is CASAEGGPYNEQFL. CDR3 sequence (DNA): TGTGCCAGCGCCGAAGGGGGGCCCTACAATGAGCAGTTCCTC.

Concerning this clonotype: The germline gene is not matched at one end of the junction; a read error may be the cause. The rearrangement joins TRBV11-3 to TRBJ1-2, with D hard to call. Germline CDR1 reads SGHNT; CDR2 reads YENEEA. This CDR3 has 14 amino acids. The CDR3 is CGSSLDCPLYGYAF. DNA for the CDR3: TGTGGCAGCAGCTTAGATTGTCCGCTCTATGGCTACGCCTTC. The full variable domain, rest sourced from reference TRBV11-3 and TRBJ1-2, is EAGVVQSPRYKIIEKKQPVAFWCNPISGHNTLYWYLQNLGQGPELLIRYENEEAVDDSQLPKDRFSAERLKGVDSTLKIQPAELGDSAVYLCGSSLDCPLYGYAFGSGTRLTVV.

There are many counts of this clonotype. The V gene is TRBV13, the J gene TRBJ2-3; D unresolved. CDR1 and CDR2 from the germline V gene are PRHDT and FYEKMQ (reference sequence). The CDR3 loop spans 15 amino acids. V shed 1 base and J shed 3 bases, with 11 bases lying between them. CDR3 region: CASSLAASWTDTQYF. The DNA of the CDR3 is TGTGCCAGCAGCTTAGCTGCTAGTTGGACAGATACGCAGTATTTT.

Concerning this clonotype itself: One end of the junction does not line up with germline, which may come from a read error. The CDR3 DNA reads TGTGCCAGCAGCCAAGCGCGAGCGGGAGGGCCGGGCATCGGGGAGCCGTTTTTT. Translated, it gives CASSQARAGGPGIGEPFF. V is TRBV4-2 and J is TRBJ2-2; 10 nucleotides line up with TRBD2. The CDR3 totals 18 residues. CDR1 is LGHNA, CDR2 YNFKEQ, per germline.

As concerns this clonotype: An end of the junction differs from the germline gene, which may be a read error. The chain recombines TRBV11-2 with TRBJ2-3, with 7 bases matching TRBD2. This CDR3 has 17 residues. Germline CDR1 and CDR2: SGHAT and FQNNGV. CDR3 protein: CTSSHRGSGNLTDTQYF. CDR3 nucleotide sequence: TGTACCAGCAGCCATCGAGGGAGCGGGAACCTCACAGATACGCAATATTTT.